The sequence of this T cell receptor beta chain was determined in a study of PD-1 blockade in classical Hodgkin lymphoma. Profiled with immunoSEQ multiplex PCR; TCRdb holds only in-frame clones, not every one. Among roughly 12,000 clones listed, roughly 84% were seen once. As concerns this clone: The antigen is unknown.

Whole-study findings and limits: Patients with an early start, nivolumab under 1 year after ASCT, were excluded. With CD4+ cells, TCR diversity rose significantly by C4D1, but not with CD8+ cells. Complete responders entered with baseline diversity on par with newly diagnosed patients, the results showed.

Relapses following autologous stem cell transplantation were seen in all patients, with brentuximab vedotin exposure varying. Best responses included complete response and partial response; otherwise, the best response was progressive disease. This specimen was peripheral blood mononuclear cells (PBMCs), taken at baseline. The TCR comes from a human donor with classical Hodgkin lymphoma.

CDR3 nucleotides: TGTGCCAGCAGCTTAGGCGGGGGTTGGCAGCCCCAGCATTTT. Residues: CASSLGGGWQPQHF. The chain is built from TRBV7-2 and TRBJ1-5, with D possibly matching TRBD1 (5 bases). Germline CDR1 and CDR2: SGHTA and FQGNSA. Trimming removed 1 base from V and 7 bases from J, with 11 bases in between. The CDR3 has 14 residues.